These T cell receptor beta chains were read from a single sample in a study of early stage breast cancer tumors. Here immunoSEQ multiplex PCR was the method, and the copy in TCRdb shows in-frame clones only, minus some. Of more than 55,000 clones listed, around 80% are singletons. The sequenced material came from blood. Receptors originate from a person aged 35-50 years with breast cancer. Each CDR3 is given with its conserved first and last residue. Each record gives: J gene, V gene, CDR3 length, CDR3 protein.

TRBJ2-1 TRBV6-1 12 CASSVGFNEQFF
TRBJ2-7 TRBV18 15 CASSRQGTPSYEQYF
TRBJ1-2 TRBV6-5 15 CASWGGDRGDYGYTF
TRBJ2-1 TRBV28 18 CASRVTGASGRRYNEQFF
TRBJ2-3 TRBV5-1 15 CASSLTVHSTDTQYF
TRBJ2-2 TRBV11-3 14 CASSLGPNTGELFF
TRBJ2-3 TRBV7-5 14 CARSSGQGTDTQYF
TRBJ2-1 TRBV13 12 CASSSHRNEQFF
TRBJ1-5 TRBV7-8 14 CASSPTGGGQPQHF
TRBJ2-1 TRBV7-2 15 CASSRTSGSYNEQFF
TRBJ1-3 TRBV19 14 CASSKRTAGNTIYF
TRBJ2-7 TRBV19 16 CASSMLRGQSIHEQYF
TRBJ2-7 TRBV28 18 CASISSVGRTSENYEQYF
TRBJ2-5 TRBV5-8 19 CASSLRDRGLRMGQETQYF
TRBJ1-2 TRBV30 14 CAWSKGQGVGGYTF
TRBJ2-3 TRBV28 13 CASYERGTDTQYF
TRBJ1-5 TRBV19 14 CASSPRDSNQPQHF
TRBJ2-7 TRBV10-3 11 CAISESLEQYF
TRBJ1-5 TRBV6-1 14 CASSTTGEDQPQHF
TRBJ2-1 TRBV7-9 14 CASSQTGPRNEQFF
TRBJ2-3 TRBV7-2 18 CASSPYVNSGSPSDTQYF
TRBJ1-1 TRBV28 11 CASTLNTEAFF
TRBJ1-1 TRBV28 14 CASRPGQMNTEAFF
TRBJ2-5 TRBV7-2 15 CASSKTGLNQETQYF
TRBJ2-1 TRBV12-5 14 CASGFPAGYNEQFF
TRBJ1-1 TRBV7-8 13 CASSSNTNTEAFF
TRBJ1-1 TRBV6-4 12 CASSDQGIEAFF
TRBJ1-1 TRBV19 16 CASSIDQFRANTEAFF
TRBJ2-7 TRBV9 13 CASSVDTGYEQYF
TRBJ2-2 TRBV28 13 CASSLRTPGELFF
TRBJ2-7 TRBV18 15 CASSPPVRPSYEQYF
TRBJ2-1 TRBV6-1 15 CASSWDRGPYNEQFF
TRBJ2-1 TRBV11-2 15 CASSLIGTTYNEQFF
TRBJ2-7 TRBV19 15 CASSLRTSGTYEQYF
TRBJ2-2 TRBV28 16 CASTIAGFANTGELFF
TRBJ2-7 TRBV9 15 CASSVAGEGAYEQYF
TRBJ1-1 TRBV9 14 CASSPGQGGTEAFF
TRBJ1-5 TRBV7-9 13 CASSPGGLMAQHF
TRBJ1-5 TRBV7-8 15 CASSSDRGLPRPQHF
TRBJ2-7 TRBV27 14 CASSFDRGNYEQYF
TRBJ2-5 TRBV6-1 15 CASSDERAFTETQYF
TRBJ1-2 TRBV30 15 CAWSQQGVLGYGYTF
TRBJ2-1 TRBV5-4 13 CASSLVSGGEQFF
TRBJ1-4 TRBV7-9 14 CAYLGDRPSEKLFF
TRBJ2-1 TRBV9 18 CASSVLAGETTLYNEQFF
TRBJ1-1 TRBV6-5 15 CASSYSKRGNTEAFF
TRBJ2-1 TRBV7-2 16 CASSRTGGTLYNEQFF
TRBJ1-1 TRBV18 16 CASSPNTRVVNTEAFF
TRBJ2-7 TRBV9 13 CASSVGDNYEQYF
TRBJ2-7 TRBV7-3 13 CALRGGSTYEQYF
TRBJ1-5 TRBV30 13 CAWSVWSNQPQHF
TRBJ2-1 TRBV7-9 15 CASSFGGRARNEQFF
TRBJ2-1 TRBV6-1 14 CASSRVSTYNEQFF
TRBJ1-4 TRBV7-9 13 CASSQNLQGKLFF
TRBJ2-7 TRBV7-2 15 CASSRGQGNFYEQYF
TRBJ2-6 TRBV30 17 CAWARQGQVSGANVLTF